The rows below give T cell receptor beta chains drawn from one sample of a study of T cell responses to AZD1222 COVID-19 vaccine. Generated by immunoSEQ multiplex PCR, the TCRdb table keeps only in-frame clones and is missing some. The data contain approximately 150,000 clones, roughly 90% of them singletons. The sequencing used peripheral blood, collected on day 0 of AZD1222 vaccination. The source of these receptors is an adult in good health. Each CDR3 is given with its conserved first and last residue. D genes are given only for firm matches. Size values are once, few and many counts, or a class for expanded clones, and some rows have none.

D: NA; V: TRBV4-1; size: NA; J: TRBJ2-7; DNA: TGCGCCAGCAGCCAAGCCCAGTTCAACGAGCAGTACTTC; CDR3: CASSQAQFNEQYF
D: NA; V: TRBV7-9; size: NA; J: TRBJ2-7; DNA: TGTGCCAGCAGCTTAGTCCTACAAGGAGCCAACAGGGCCTACGAGCAGTACTTC; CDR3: CASSLVLQGANRAYEQYF
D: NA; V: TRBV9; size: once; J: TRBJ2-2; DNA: TGTGCCAGCAGCGTAGTAGGTTCCGGCGGGGAGCTGTTTTTT; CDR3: CASSVVGSGGELFF
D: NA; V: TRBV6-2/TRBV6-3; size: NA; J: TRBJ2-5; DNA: TGTGCCAGCAGCCCAGTAGGGCAGGGGAGGGCCCAGTACTTC; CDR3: CASSPVGQGRAQYF
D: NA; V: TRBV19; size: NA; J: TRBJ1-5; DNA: TGTGCCAGTAGTATTACCGGGACTCAGCCCCAGCATTTT; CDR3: CASSITGTQPQHF
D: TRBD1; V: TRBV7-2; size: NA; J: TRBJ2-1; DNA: TGTGCCAGCAGCACCACAGGGGGTACCTACAATGAGCAGTTCTTC; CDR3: CASSTTGGTYNEQFF
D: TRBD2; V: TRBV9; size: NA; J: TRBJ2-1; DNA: TGTGCCAGCAGCTTTAGGGTCACTAGCGGGGGTTTAAATGAGCAGTTCTTC; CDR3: CASSFRVTSGGLNEQFF
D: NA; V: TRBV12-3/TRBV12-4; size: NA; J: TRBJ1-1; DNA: TGTGCCAGCAGACGCCCGGGGGGTACTGAAGCTTTCTTT; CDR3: CASRRPGGTEAFF
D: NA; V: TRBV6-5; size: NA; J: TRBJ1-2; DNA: TGTGCCAGCAGTTACTGGCGGGGCGGCTACACCTTC; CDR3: CASSYWRGGYTF
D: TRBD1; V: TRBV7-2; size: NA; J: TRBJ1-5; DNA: TGTGCCAGCAGCACCAGACAGGGTCTTAGCAATCAGCCCCAGCATTTT; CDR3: CASSTRQGLSNQPQHF
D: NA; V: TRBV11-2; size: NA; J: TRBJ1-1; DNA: TGTGCCAGCAGCTTGCAGGCAGGGGCGAACACTGAAGCTTTCTTT; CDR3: CASSLQAGANTEAFF
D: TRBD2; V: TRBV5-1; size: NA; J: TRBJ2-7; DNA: TGCGCCAGCAGCTTGAGGGACAGGAGTCTAGCGGGAGGGCCCCCCTACGAGCAGTACTTC; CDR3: CASSLRDRSLAGGPPYEQYF
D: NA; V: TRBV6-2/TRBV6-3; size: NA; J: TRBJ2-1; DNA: TGTGCCAGCAGTTATAACGCGGACACGGAGGTTTATGTGAATGAGCAGTTCTTC; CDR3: CASSYNADTEVYVNEQFF
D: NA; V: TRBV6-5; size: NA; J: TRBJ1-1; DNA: TGTGCCATCAGCACGGGGCGGGGCACTGAAGCTTTCTTT; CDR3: CAISTGRGTEAFF
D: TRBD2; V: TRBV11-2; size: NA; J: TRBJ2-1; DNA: TGTGCCAGCAGTCTTACCACTAGCGGGAGTAATGAGCAGTTCTTC; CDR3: CASSLTTSGSNEQFF
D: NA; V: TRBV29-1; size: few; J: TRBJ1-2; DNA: TGCAGCGCCTCACGCGGACAGCAGGGAGGTGGCTACACCTTC; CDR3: CSASRGQQGGGYTF
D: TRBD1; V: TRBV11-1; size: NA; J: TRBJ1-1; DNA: TGTGCCAGCAGCCCCAGACAGGGAGGGAGAGGAACTGAAGCTTTCTTT; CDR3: CASSPRQGGRGTEAFF
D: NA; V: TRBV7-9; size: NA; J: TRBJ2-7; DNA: TGTGCCAGCAGCTTAGGGGCCTCCTCCTACGAGCAGTACTTC; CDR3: CASSLGASSYEQYF
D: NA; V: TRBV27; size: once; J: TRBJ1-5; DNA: TGTGCCAGCAGTCAGCAGCCCCTCCGACAGGGCAATCAGCCCCAGCATTTT; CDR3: CASSQQPLRQGNQPQHF
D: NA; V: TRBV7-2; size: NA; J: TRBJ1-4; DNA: TGTGCCAGCAGCCCTAGTAGGTGGATACCGGACCCAAGGGAAAAACTGTTTTTT; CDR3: CASSPSRWIPDPREKLFF
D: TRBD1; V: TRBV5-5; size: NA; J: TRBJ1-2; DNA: TGTGCCAGCAGCTTACAGGGGGCAAACGATGGCTACACCTTC; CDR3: CASSLQGANDGYTF
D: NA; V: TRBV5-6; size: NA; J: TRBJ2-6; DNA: TGTGCCAGCAGCTTCAGAGGGTCTGGGGCCAACGTCCTGACTTTC; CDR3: CASSFRGSGANVLTF
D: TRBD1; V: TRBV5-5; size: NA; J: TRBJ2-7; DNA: TGTGCCAGCAGCTTCGGGACAGGGGACTACGAGCAGTACTTC; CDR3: CASSFGTGDYEQYF
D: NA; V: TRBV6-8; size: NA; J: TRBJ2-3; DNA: TGTGCCAGCAGTTATGGACAGGTTGGGGGGAGAGATACGCAGTATTTT; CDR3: CASSYGQVGGRDTQYF
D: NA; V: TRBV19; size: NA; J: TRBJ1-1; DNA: TGTGCCAGTAGTGAATGGGCCCCAGGCCAGAACGCTGAAGCTTTCTTT; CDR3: CASSEWAPGQNAEAFF
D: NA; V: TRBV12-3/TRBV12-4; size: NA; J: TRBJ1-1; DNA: TGTGCCAGCACCGTCGACAGAAGACTTGAAGCTTTCTTT; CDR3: CASTVDRRLEAFF
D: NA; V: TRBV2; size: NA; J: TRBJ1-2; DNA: TGTGCCAGGGTGCCCCCGGGATACTATGGCTACACCTTC; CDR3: CARVPPGYYGYTF
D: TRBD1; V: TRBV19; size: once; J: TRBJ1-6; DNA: TGTGCCAGTGGTAGGACAGGGAGTAATTCACCCCTCCACTTT; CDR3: CASGRTGSNSPLHF
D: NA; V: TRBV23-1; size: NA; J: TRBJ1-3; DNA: TGCGCCAGCAGTCAATCGGGGGACACACAACCTCCCTCTGGAAACACCATATATTTT; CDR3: CASSQSGDTQPPSGNTIYF
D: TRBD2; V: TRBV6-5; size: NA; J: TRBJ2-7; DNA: TGTGCCAGCAGTTACAGGACTAGCGGTTACGAGCAGTACTTC; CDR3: CASSYRTSGYEQYF
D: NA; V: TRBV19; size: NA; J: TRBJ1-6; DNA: TGTGCCAGTACCCCCGGGGGGGCTGGTTCACCCCTCCACTTT; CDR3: CASTPGGAGSPLHF
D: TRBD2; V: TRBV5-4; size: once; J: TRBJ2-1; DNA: TGTGCCAGCAGCTCCGGGACTAGTCCCGATGAGCAGTTCTTC; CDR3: CASSSGTSPDEQFF
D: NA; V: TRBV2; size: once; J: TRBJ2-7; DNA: TGTGCCAGCAGAGACCCAACAGGCCTACTCGCGGGTGGGAAGTACGAGCAGTACTTC; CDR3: CASRDPTGLLAGGKYEQYF
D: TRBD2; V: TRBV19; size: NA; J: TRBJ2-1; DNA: TGTGCCAGTAGGGGTAGCGGGAGGGGGAATGAGCAGTTCTTC; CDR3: CASRGSGRGNEQFF
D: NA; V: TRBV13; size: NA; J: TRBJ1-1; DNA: TGTGCCAGCAGCTACCGACGGCCCGGGGAGGCTTTCTTT; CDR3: CASSYRRPGEAFF
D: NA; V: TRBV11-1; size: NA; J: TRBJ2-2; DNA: TGTGCCAGCAGCTCCCGCCTGGCCCTTAACACCGGGGAGCTGTTTTTT; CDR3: CASSSRLALNTGELFF
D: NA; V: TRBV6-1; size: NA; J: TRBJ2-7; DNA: TGTGCCAGCAGTGAAGATGGCAGGGGCACCTACGAGCAGTACTTC; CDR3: CASSEDGRGTYEQYF
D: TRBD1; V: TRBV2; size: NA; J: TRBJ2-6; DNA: TGTGCCAGCAGTGAACTGGGACAGGGTTTCTCTGGGGCCAACGTCCTGACTTTC; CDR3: CASSELGQGFSGANVLTF
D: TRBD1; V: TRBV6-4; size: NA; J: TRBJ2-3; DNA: TGTGCCAGCAGGAGGACAGGGGATACAGATACGCAGTATTTT; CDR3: CASRRTGDTDTQYF
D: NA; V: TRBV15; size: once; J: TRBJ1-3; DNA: TGTGCCACCAGCGTTGGGGGTTACACCATATATTTT; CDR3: CATSVGGYTIYF
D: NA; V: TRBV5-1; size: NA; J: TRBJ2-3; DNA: TGCGCCAGCAGCACAGGACGGACTAGCACAGATACGCAGTATTTT; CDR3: CASSTGRTSTDTQYF
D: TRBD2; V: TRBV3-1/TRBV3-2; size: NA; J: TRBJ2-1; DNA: TGTGCCAGCAGCCAAGGAGGACTAGGTGGCTACAATGAGCAGTTCTTC; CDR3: CASSQGGLGGYNEQFF
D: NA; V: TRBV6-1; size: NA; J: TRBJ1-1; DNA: TGTGCCAGCAGTGATAGGCCGCGAGGGGGGAAGAACACTGAAGCTTTCTTT; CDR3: CASSDRPRGGKNTEAFF
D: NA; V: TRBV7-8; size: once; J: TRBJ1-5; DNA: TGTGCCAGCAGCTTGGCTGGTCAGGGCAATCAGCCCCAGCATTTT; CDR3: CASSLAGQGNQPQHF
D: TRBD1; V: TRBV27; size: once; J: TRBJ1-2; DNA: TGTGCCAGCAGGGGACCCCACAGGGGGAGATTCGCCCGTTGGGCAAGTGGGGATGGCTACACCTTC; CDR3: CASRGPHRGRFARWASGDGYTF
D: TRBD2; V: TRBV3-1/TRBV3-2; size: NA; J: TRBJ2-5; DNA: TGTGCCAGCAGAGGTAGCGGGAGGAGGGAGACCCAGTACTTC; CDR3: CASRGSGRRETQYF
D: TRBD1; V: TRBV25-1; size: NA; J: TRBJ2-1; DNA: TGTGCCAGCACCCGACAGGGCATCTACAATGAGCAGTTCTTC; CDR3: CASTRQGIYNEQFF
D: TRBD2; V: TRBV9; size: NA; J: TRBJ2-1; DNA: TGTGCCAGCAGCGAGCAGGGACTACCTCTAGGGTACAATGAGCAGTTCTTC; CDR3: CASSEQGLPLGYNEQFF
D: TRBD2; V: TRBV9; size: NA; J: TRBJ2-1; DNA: TGTGCCAGCAGCCCACAGGGACTAGCGGTTCATGAGCAGTTCTTC; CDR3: CASSPQGLAVHEQFF
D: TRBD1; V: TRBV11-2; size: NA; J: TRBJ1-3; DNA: TGTGCCAGCAGCAATAGACAGGGGACGATGGGAAACACCATATATTTT; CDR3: CASSNRQGTMGNTIYF
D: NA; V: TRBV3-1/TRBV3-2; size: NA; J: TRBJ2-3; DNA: TGTGCCAGCAGCCAATGGAGCGTAAGCACAGATACGCAGTATTTT; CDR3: CASSQWSVSTDTQYF